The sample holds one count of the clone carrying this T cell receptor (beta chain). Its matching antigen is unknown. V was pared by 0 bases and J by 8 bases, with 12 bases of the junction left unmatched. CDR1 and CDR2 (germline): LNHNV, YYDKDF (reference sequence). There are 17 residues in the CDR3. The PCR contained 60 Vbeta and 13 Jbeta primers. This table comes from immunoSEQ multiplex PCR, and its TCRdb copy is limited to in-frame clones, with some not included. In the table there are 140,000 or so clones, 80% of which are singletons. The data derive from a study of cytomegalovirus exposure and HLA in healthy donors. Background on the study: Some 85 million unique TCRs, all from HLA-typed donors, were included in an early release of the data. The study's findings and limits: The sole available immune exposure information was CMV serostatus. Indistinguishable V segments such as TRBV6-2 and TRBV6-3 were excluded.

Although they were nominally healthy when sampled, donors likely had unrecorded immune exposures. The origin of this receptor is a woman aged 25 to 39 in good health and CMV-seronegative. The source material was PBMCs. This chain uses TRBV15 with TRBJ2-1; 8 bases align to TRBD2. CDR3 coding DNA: TGTGCCACCAGCAGAGATATCCACAGCGGGAGCATCGATGAGCAGTTCTTC. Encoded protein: CATSRDIHSGSIDEQFF.